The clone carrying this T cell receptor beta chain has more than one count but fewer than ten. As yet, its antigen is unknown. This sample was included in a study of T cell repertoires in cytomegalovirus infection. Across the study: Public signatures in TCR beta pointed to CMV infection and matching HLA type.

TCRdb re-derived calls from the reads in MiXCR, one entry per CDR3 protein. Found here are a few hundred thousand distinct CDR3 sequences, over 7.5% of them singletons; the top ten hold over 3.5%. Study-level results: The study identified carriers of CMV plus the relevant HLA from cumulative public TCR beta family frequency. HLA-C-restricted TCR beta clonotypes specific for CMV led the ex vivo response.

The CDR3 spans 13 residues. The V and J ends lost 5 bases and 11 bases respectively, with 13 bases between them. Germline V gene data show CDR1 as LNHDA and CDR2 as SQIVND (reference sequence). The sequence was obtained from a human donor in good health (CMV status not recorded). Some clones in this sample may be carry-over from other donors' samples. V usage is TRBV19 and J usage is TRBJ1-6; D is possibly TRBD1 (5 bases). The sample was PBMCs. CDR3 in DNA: TGTGCCAGTAGTGGCCTGGTGGGGCCACCCCTCCACTTT. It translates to CASSGLVGPPLHF. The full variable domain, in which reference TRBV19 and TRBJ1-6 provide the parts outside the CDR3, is DGGITQSPKYLFRKEGQNVTLSCEQNLNHDAMYWYRQDPGQGLRLIYYSQIVNDFQKGDIAEGYSVSREKKESFPLTVTSAQKNPTAFYLCASSGLVGPPLHFGNGTRLTVT.